This T cell receptor beta chain was sequenced for a study of blood T cell repertoires in COVID-19. Study-level information: PBMCs, B-cell-depleted T cells, or T cells were the source of the cDNA or gDNA that made up the material.

Germline V gives CDR1 LGHNA, CDR2 YNFKEQ. The CDR3 is 16 amino acids. V dropped 0 bases and J dropped 3 bases, with 9 bases sitting between them. TCRdb's table, derived via immunoSEQ multiplex PCR, lists solely in-frame clones and lacks some. The data hold roughly 35,000 clones, with under 85% observed a single time. Sample: peripheral blood. The TCR sequence derives from a man older than 75 with acute or convalescent COVID-19. The V call is TRBV4-2, the J call TRBJ1-6; possibly TRBD1 for D (6 bases). The DNA for the CDR3 is TGTGCCAGCAGCCAAGAGACAGGCCTCTATAATTCACCCCTCCACTTT. It is translated as CASSQETGLYNSPLHF.